This T cell receptor beta chain is drawn from a study of CD8 T cells in ankylosing spondylitis. The CDR3 covers 15 residues. With 6 bases clipped from V and 6 bases from J, the junction kept 12 bases outside the gene matches. TCRdb fed the 5' RACE reads into MiXCR, producing one record per CDR3 protein. The table includes about 240,000 distinct CDR3 sequences, roughly 8.6% detected once. The table lists this clonotype with many counts. No antigen is known for it. General observations from the study: CD8+ cells made up the disease-linked clones, which were relatively rare in peripheral blood.

The rearrangement links TRBV12-3 or TRBV12-4 to TRBJ1-1; 8 nucleotides align to TRBD1. Sequenced: blood, either unsorted or a sorted T cell fraction (not recorded which). The sequence was obtained from a male donor with ankylosing spondylitis or in good health (not recorded which). CDR3 DNA: TGTGCCAGCAGGGCCGTCGGACAGGGCACACCTGAAGCTTTCTTT. This gives the protein CASRAVGQGTPEAFF.